Described below is a single TCR beta chain sequence and its context. Its antigen is unknown. These data come from a study of vaccination effects on CD4 cells after COVID-19. The assay was immunoSEQ multiplex PCR, and TCRdb's table has in-frame clones only and misses some. The repertoire consists of about 80,000 clones, with more than 60% occurring once and the leading ten covering 0.85% to 1.3%. Antigen-specific CD4+ T cells were expanded with viral peptide pools in the ViraFEST assay before sequencing. Between days 9 and 11 of culture, CD4+ T cells were separated out. Each participant was given two doses of one vaccine (BNT162b2 or mRNA-1273). The CDR3 runs to 17 residues. Germline values: CDR1 LNHDA, CDR2 SQIVND (reference sequence). Trimming cost V 7 bases and J 0 bases, with 16 bases left between them.

This chain connects TRBV19 to TRBJ2-6, with a possible D match to TRBD2 (5 bases). Sequences were derived from CD4+ T cells from PBMCs cultured with HCoV-OC43 spike peptides, sampled after COVID-19 vaccination. Subset reported: HCoV-OC43 spike overlapping peptide pool stimulation. The TCR originated in a human donor who received a COVID-19 vaccine. The CDR3 is CASNPGVVISGANVLTF. CDR3 DNA sequence: TGTGCCAGTAACCCCGGGGTGGTTATCTCTGGGGCCAACGTCCTGACTTTC.